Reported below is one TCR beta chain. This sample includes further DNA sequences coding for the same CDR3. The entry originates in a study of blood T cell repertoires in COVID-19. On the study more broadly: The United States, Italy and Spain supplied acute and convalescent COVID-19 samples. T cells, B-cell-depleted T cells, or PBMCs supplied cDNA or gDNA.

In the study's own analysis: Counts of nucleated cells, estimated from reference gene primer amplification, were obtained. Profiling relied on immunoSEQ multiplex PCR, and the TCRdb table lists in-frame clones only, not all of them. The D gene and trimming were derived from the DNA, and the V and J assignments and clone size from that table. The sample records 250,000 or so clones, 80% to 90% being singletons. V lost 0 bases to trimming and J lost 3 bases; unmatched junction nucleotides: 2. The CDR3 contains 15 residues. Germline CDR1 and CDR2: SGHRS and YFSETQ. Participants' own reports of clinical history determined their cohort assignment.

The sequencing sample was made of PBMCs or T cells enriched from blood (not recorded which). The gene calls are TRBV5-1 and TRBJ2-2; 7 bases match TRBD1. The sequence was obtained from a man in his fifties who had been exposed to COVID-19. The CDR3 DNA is TGCGCCAGCAGCTTGGGAGACAGGGACACCGGGGAGCTGTTTTTT. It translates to CASSLGDRDTGELFF.